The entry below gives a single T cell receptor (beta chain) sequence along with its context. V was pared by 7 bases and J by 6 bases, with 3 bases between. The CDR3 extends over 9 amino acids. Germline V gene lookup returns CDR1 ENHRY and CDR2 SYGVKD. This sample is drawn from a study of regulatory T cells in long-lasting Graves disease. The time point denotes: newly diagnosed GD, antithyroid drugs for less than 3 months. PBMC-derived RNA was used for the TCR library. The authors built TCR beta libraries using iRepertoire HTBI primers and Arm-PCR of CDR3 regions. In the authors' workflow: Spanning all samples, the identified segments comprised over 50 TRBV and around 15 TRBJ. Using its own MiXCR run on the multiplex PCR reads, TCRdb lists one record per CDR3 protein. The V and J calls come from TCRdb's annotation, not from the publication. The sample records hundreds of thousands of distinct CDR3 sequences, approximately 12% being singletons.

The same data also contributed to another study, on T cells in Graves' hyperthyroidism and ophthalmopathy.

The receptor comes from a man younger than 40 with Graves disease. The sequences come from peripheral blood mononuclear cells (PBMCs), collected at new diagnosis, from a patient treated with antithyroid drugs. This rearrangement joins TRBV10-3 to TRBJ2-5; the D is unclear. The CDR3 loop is CAITKTQYF. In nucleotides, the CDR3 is TGTGCCATCACGAAGACCCAGTACTTC.